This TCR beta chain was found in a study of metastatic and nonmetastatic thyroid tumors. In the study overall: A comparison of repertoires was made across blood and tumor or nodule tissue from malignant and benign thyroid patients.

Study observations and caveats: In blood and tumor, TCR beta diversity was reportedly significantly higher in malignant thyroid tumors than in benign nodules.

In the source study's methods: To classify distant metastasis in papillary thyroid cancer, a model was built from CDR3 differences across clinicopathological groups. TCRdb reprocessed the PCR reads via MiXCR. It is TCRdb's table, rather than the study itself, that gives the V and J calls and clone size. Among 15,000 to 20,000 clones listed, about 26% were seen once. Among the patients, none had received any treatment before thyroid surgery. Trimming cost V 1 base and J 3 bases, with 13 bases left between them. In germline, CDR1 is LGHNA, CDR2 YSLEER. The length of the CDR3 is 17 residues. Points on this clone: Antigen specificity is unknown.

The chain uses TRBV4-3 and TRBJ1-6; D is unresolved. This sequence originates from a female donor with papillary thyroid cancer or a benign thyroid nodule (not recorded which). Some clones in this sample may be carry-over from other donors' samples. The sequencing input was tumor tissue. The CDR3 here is CASSQGVAYNYNSPLHF. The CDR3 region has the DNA TGCGCCAGCAGCCAAGGCGTCGCGTACAACTATAATTCACCCCTCCACTTT.